The sequence of this T cell receptor (beta chain) was determined in a study of blood T cell repertoires in COVID-19. Here immunoSEQ multiplex PCR was the method, and the copy in TCRdb shows in-frame clones only, minus some. The profile shows around 270,000 clones, 88% of them singletons. This CDR3 comprises 17 residues. J was trimmed by 4 bases and V by 6 bases; bases with no gene match: 15. CDR1 and CDR2 from the germline V gene are MNHEY and SMNVEV (reference sequence). Material for sequencing was peripheral blood. The source of this sequence is a man between 60 and 75 years old who had recovered from COVID-19. The chain employs TRBV27 and TRBJ1-2; TRBD1 agrees at 9 bases. CDR3 in amino acids: CASRRTGAQYRVYGYTF. As DNA, the CDR3 is TGTGCCAGCAGGAGGACAGGGGCCCAATACCGGGTCTATGGCTACACCTTC.